One sample yielded the 24 T cell receptor beta chains listed below, sequenced in a study of shared clonotypes between healthy human individuals. Sequencing used immunoSEQ multiplex PCR; TCRdb keeps in-frame clones, though not all of them. This table has some 1 million clones, about 74% appearing once. The sequenced material came from memory CD4+ T cells sorted from blood. Subset meaning: CD45RA-negative fraction. The origin of the receptors is a man in his late teens or twenties in good health.

The table lists this clone with many counts. The chain joins TRBV5-4 to TRBJ2-5; TRBD2 is a possible D gene (5 bases). The germline CDR1 and CDR2 sequences are SGHNT and YYREEE (reference sequence). Trimming took off 1 base at V and 5 bases at J, with 9 bases between the two ends. The CDR3 loop spans 13 amino acids. DNA for the CDR3: TGTGCCAGCAGCTTGCTAGCTATGGAGACCCAGTACTTC. It codes for CASSLLAMETQYF.

This chain links TRBV6-6 with TRBJ1-5; the D gene is possibly TRBD1 (5 bases). The CDR3 is 13 amino acids. Trimming left V 8 bases short and J 5 bases short, with 13 bases between. Per germline, CDR1 MNHNY and CDR2 SVGAGI (reference sequence). The CDR3 nucleotides read TGTGCCAGCCAAAGGCCGGGGGATCAGCCCCAGCATTTT. Its translation: CASQRPGDQPQHF.

This rearrangement joins TRBV6-5 to TRBJ2-5; D uncertain. CDR1 MNHEY and CDR2 SVGAGI come from the germline V gene. This CDR3 spans 12 amino acids. The V gene lost 5 bases and the J gene lost 1 base, with 5 bases spanning the gap. The CDR3 region is CASSPGQETQYF. CDR3 bases: TGTGCCAGCAGTCCCGGCCAAGAGACCCAGTACTTC.

As for this clone: The sample has other DNA sequences that encode this CDR3 too. The V and J genes are TRBV5-1 and TRBJ2-5; 9 bases are a match to TRBD2. From germline, CDR1 is SGHRS and CDR2 YFSETQ. V gave up 2 bases and J gave up 5 bases; unmatched junction bases: 4. The CDR3 contains 14 residues. CDR3: CASSLAGGRETQYF. For the CDR3, the DNA is TGCGCCAGCAGCTTAGCGGGGGGCCGGGAGACCCAGTACTTC.

The V and J genes are TRBV7-2 and TRBJ1-1; D is unclear. Trimming shortened V by 1 base and J by 7 bases, and 7 bases separated the two germline ends. Germline loops: CDR1 SGHTA, CDR2 FQGNSA. The CDR3 spans 12 residues. The CDR3: CASSLVGFEAFF. The CDR3 bases are TGTGCCAGCAGCTTAGTAGGATTTGAAGCTTTCTTT.

This chain connects TRBV7-6 to TRBJ2-7; D not resolved. Trimming removed 6 bases from V and 0 bases from J, with 9 bases in between. Per the germline V gene, CDR1 is SGHVS and CDR2 is FNYEAQ. This CDR3 has 13 amino acids. The CDR3 loop is CASSSRSSYEQYF. The CDR3 DNA reads as TGTGCCAGCAGTTCACGGAGCTCCTACGAGCAGTACTTC.

V and J are TRBV27 and TRBJ2-3, with 10 bases matching TRBD2. J was trimmed by 2 bases and V by 5 bases; bases with no gene match: 7. Per the germline V gene, CDR1 is MNHEY and CDR2 is SMNVEV (reference sequence). The length of the CDR3 is 16 residues. CDR3 region: CASSPQAGGATDTQYF. In DNA form, the CDR3 reads TGTGCCAGCAGTCCCCAAGCGGGGGGGGCCACAGATACGCAGTATTTT.

There are a few counts of this clone. The gene calls are TRBV5-6 and TRBJ1-4; D call uncertain. Germline values: CDR1 SGHDT, CDR2 YYEEEE. The CDR3 is made up of 17 amino acids. The ends were cut back, 0 bases at V and 3 bases at J, with 15 bases in the middle. The CDR3 coding sequence is TGTGCCAGCAGCTTGGGCCCCGTCTCAGAAGCTAATGAAAAACTGTTTTTT. Protein product: CASSLGPVSEANEKLFF.

CDR3 in amino acids: CASSRGTGKNQPQHF. DNA for the CDR3: TGTGCCAGCAGCCGTGGGACAGGGAAAAATCAGCCCCAGCATTTT. V gene TRBV2 combines with J gene TRBJ1-5, with 9 bases aligning to TRBD1. After removal of 6 bases from V and 4 bases from J, the junction contained 7 bases not matched to a gene. The CDR3 has 15 amino acids. CDR1 is SNHLY, CDR2 FYNNEI, per germline. Variable domain in full (rest from reference TRBV2 and TRBJ1-5): EPEVTQTPSHQVTQMGQEVILRCVPISNHLYFYWYRQILGQKVEFLVSFYNNEISEKSEIFDDQFSVERPDGSNFTLKIRSTKLEDSAMYFCASSRGTGKNQPQHFGDGTRLSIL.

The chain has TRBV28 and TRBJ2-3; no definite D call. CDR1 and CDR2 (germline): MDHEN, SYDVKM. V dropped 4 bases and J dropped 3 bases, with 5 bases sitting between them. The CDR3 has 12 residues. DNA of the CDR3: TGTGCCAGCAGTTCCCAGACAGATACGCAGTATTTT. It specifies CASSSQTDTQYF.

The J gene is TRBJ1-2, the V gene TRBV10-3; 8 bases map to TRBD1. This CDR3 contains 16 residues. CDR1 and CDR2 from the germline V gene are ENHRY and SYGVKD. V was pared by 6 bases and J by 6 bases, with 15 bases of the junction left unmatched. The CDR3 bases are TGTGCCATCAGCCAATCAGGGGGCAGGGTCGGCGATGGCTACACCTTC. It specifies CAISQSGGRVGDGYTF.

The genes are TRBV19 and TRBJ2-7; 11 bases are a match to TRBD2. From germline, CDR1 is LNHDA and CDR2 SQIVND (reference sequence). V gave up 2 bases and J gave up 2 bases; unmatched junction bases: 8. The CDR3 loop spans 17 amino acids. DNA of the CDR3: TGTGCCAGTAGTATAAAGCCGCCGACTAGCGGGACCTACGAGCAGTACTTC. Translating it yields CASSIKPPTSGTYEQYF.

This chain links TRBV6-1 with TRBJ1-3, with D maybe TRBD1 (5 bases). The CDR3 has 13 residues. Looked up from germline, CDR1 is MNHNS and CDR2 is SASEGT. With 2 bases removed from V and 9 bases from J, the gap between germline ends came to 11 bases. Written as DNA, the CDR3 is TGTGCCAGCAGTGAAAACAGGCTGGCCACCATATATTTT. Its protein is CASSENRLATIYF.

This clone was seen more than once but under ten times. The chain couples TRBV7-2 to TRBJ2-3; the D gene is possibly TRBD2 (6 bases). This CDR3 is built from 15 residues. Per the germline V gene, CDR1 is SGHTA and CDR2 is FQGNSA. With 2 bases removed from V and 2 bases from J, the gap between germline ends came to 11 bases. The CDR3 DNA sequence: TGTGCCAGCAGCTTACGGCGGGGCAACACAGATACGCAGTATTTT. This sequence encodes CASSLRRGNTDTQYF.

The genes are TRBV18 and TRBJ2-5; D is ambiguous. The tail of the sequence fits TRBJ2-7 better, so the J call may be wrong. The CDR3 loop spans 14 amino acids. The germline V gene encodes CDR1 KGHSH and CDR2 LQKENI. The CDR3 DNA is TGTGCCAGCTCACCACCGAGTGTGTGGGACGAGCAGTACTTC. Protein: CASSPPSVWDEQYF.

Regarding this clone: Other nucleotide sequences from this sample produce the same CDR3. This chain connects TRBV11-2 to TRBJ1-3; D remains unclear. The CDR3 runs 13 residues. In germline, CDR1 is SGHAT, CDR2 FQNNGV. Deletions cut 2 bases from V and 1 base from J, with 3 bases between. The CDR3 DNA reads TGTGCCAGCAGCTTATTTTCTGGAAACACCATATATTTT. Its translation: CASSLFSGNTIYF.

In this sample, this clone turned up a few times. This chain's CDR3 is CAWQSLQGMSGYTF. The CDR3 DNA sequence: TGTGCCTGGCAATCACTACAGGGGATGAGTGGCTACACCTTC. The chain recombines TRBV30 with TRBJ1-2; 7 nucleotides align to TRBD1. CDR3 length: 14 amino acids. V trimming: 5 bases; J trimming: 7 bases; junction bases outside the gene matches: 13. Germline V gives CDR1 GTSNPN, CDR2 SVGIG (reference sequence).

Concerning this clone: Other DNA sequences in the sample encode the same CDR3. This chain connects TRBV30 to TRBJ2-2, with D unresolved. Trimming left V 3 bases short and J 4 bases short, with 3 bases between. The germline gives CDR1 GTSNPN, CDR2 SVGIG (reference sequence). The length of the CDR3 is 11 residues. The CDR3 region is CAWSRTGELFF. CDR3 sequence (DNA): TGTGCCTGGAGCCGCACCGGGGAGCTGTTTTTT.

The rearrangement uses TRBV5-1 and TRBJ2-2; tentative D call: TRBD2 (6 bases). This CDR3 has 16 residues. V shed 4 bases and J shed 5 bases, with 18 bases lying between them. Looked up from germline, CDR1 is SGHRS and CDR2 is YFSETQ. The CDR3 here is CASSPQTRIRTGELFF. In DNA, the CDR3 is TGCGCCAGCAGCCCACAGACTAGGATCAGGACCGGGGAGCTGTTTTTT.

The rearrangement uses TRBV7-9 and TRBJ2-3, with a tentative D call TRBD2 (6 bases). V was pared by 1 base and J by 4 bases, with 18 bases between. The CDR3 runs to 17 residues. Germline CDR1 and CDR2: SEHNR and FQNEAQ (reference sequence). Written as DNA, the CDR3 is TGTGCCAGCAGCTTAGGTTCCTCCGGGAGCCAGGCAGATACGCAGTATTTT. Translating gives CASSLGSSGSQADTQYF. The complete variable domain, with remaining parts taken from reference TRBV7-9 and TRBJ2-3, reads DTGVSQNPRHKITKRGQNVTFRCDPISEHNRLYWYRQTLGQGPEFLTYFQNEAQLEKSRLLSDRFSAERPKGSFSTLEIQRTEQGDSAMYLCASSLGSSGSQADTQYFGPGTRLTVL.

The chain combines TRBV5-5 with TRBJ2-3; unclear D gene. The germline V gene encodes CDR1 SGHKS and CDR2 YYEKEE (reference sequence). V was clipped by 2 bases and J by 0 bases, with 7 bases between them. The CDR3 is made up of 14 amino acids. The CDR3 spells CASSFLSSTDTQYF. CDR3 coding DNA: TGTGCCAGCAGCTTTCTGTCCAGCACAGATACGCAGTATTTT.

J is TRBJ2-5 and V is TRBV7-2; 11 positions match TRBD1. This CDR3 region has 16 residues. CDR1 is SGHTA and CDR2 is FQGNSA in the germline V gene. Unmatched junction bases numbered 4, after V lost 4 bases and J lost 0 bases. For the CDR3, the DNA is TGTGCCAGCAGCTCATGGGACAGGGGGTACCAAGAGACCCAGTACTTC. Residues: CASSSWDRGYQETQYF.

The chain recombines TRBV7-9 with TRBJ2-5; D tentatively reads TRBD1 or TRBD2 (5 bases each). V lost 10 bases and J lost 2, with 14 bases in between. There are 13 residues in the CDR3. From germline, CDR1 is SEHNR and CDR2 FQNEAQ (reference sequence). CDR3 amino acids: CATSRGAQETQYF. For the CDR3, the DNA is TGTGCCACCTCAAGGGGAGCACAAGAGACCCAGTACTTC.

The gene calls are TRBV18 and TRBJ1-2; D gene uncertain. Germline CDR1 KGHSH, CDR2 LQKENI. The ends were cut back, 0 bases at V and 10 bases at J, with 12 bases in the middle. The CDR3 consists of 13 residues. CDR3 coding DNA: TGTGCCAGCTCACCACCCCTCCGGATCGTCTACACCTTC. It codes for CASSPPLRIVYTF.